The next 8 T cell receptor beta chains were all read from a single sample in a study of T-cell memory formation after mild COVID-19. TCRdb passed the 5' RACE reads through MiXCR, listing each CDR3 protein once. The sample carries some 250,000 distinct CDR3 sequences, 8% to 10% recorded once. The sample taken for sequencing was PBMCs or a T cell subset sorted from them (not recorded which). Every receptor here comes from a man aged 18 to 30 who had mild COVID-19 (a few samples of this study predate the infection). Cell type and time point are not known.

This clonotype was seen many times. The CDR3 reads CASSYTSGPVYGYTF. The CDR3 DNA follows: TGTGCCAGCAGTTACACTTCCGGGCCGGTCTATGGCTACACCTTC. The V and J genes are TRBV6-2 or TRBV6-3 and TRBJ1-2; D is unresolved. Between the trimmed V and J ends, which lost 2 bases and 4 bases, there was a span of 14 bases. The CDR3 runs 15 residues. Germline CDR1 MNHEY, CDR2 SVGEGT.

This clonotype was picked up many times. The rearrangement links TRBV15 to TRBJ1-4, with D maybe TRBD1 (6 bases). V gave up 5 bases and J gave up 13 bases, with 14 bases separating them. This CDR3 has 12 residues. From germline, CDR1 is LNHNV and CDR2 YYDKDF (reference sequence). CDR3: CATSGSQTGLFF. DNA of the CDR3: TGTGCCACCAGCGGATCCCAGACAGGACTGTTTTTT.

This chain joins TRBV6-6 and TRBJ2-7; the match to TRBD2 covers 11 bases. The CDR3 loop spans 15 amino acids. Germline CDR1 and CDR2: MNHNY and SVGAGI (reference sequence). With V trimmed by 7 bases and J by 4 bases, 9 bases remained unmatched. The CDR3 reads CASTPRTSGGYEQYV. CDR3 sequence (DNA): TGTGCCAGCACTCCTAGAACTAGCGGGGGTTACGAGCAGTACGTC.

This clonotype was detected only a few times. CDR3 residues: CSVGRDNEQFF. In nucleotides, the CDR3 is TGCAGCGTTGGGCGGGACAATGAGCAGTTCTTC. The genes are TRBV29-1 and TRBJ2-1; weak D call: TRBD2 (5 bases). The CDR3 covers 11 residues. The V and J ends lost 4 bases and 5 bases respectively, with 6 bases between them. Germline CDR1 reads SQVTM; CDR2 reads ANQGSEA.

This clonotype was counted only a few times. The V and J genes are TRBV5-1 and TRBJ1-2; 7 nucleotides align to TRBD1. The CDR3 sequence is 13 residues long. Trimming took 2 bases from V and 6 from J; bases not matched to a gene: 4. Germline CDR1 is SGHRS and CDR2 is YFSETQ. In DNA form, the CDR3 reads TGCGCCAGCAGCTTCACAGGGGCGCATGGCTACACCTTC. It codes for CASSFTGAHGYTF.

The V gene is TRBV4-1, the J gene TRBJ2-7; perhaps TRBD2 as D (6 bases). V lost 1 base and J 3 bases, leaving 10 bases between the germline ends. CDR1 is MGHRA and CDR2 is YSYEKL in the germline V gene. This CDR3 comprises 14 residues. In nucleotides, the CDR3 is TGCGCCAGCAGCCAAGGGCGGGGCGTCTACGAGCAGTACTTC. This gives the protein CASSQGRGVYEQYF.

This clonotype occurred a few times. The chain joins TRBV20-1 to TRBJ2-3; weak D call: TRBD2 (5 bases). Germline lookup yields CDR1 DFQATT and CDR2 SNEGSKA (reference sequence). The V end was cut by 3 bases, the J end by 6 bases, with 22 bases between. This CDR3 has 16 residues. CDR3 sequence: CSASLRDPRPIDTQYF. The DNA of the CDR3 is TGCAGTGCTAGTCTACGGGATCCTAGACCCATTGATACGCAGTATTTT.

V and J are TRBV5-1 and TRBJ2-1; no reliable D call. V lost 0 bases to trimming and J lost 6 bases, with 7 bases between them. Germline assignment: CDR1 SGHRS and CDR2 YFSETQ. This CDR3 contains 13 residues. The CDR3 DNA sequence: TGCGCCAGCAGCTTGGCCGACCGCAATGAGCAGTTCTTC. The encoded protein is CASSLADRNEQFF.